Listed below are T cell receptor beta chains from one sample, sequenced in a study of beta chain features in type 1 diabetes. Clones were read by immunoSEQ multiplex PCR, and TCRdb kept only the in-frame ones, dropping some. In the table there are 150,000 to 170,000 clones, approximately 8.1% of which are singletons. Sequencing was carried out using central memory CD4+ T cells from blood. These receptors were obtained from a man younger than 35 in good health. Each CDR3 is given with its conserved first and last residue. A D gene is named only where the DNA matches it firmly.

d_call	v_call	j_call	cdr3_aa
TRBD1	TRBV7-9	TRBJ2-6	CASSSPGGWGANVLTF
TRBD1	TRBV5-4	TRBJ2-6	CASSRYRDSNSGANVLTF
TRBD1	TRBV9	TRBJ2-2	CASSVTGTGDTGELFF
TRBD2	TRBV30	TRBJ2-1	CAWRAFSGGSSNEQFF
.	TRBV30	TRBJ2-5	CAWSASGFQETQYF
.	TRBV7-9	TRBJ1-1	CASSLSGMNTEAFF
TRBD1	TRBV28	TRBJ2-7	CASSLRRDRGLYEQYF
.	TRBV19	TRBJ2-5	CASSISVWETQYF
.	TRBV11-1	TRBJ1-1	CASSSRDIWRMNTEAFF
.	TRBV7-9	TRBJ1-1	CASSLRDTVNTEAFF
TRBD2	TRBV7-2	TRBJ2-7	CASSLARSGTREQYF
.	TRBV11-2	TRBJ1-2	CASSPDSGGLLDGYTF
.	TRBV28	TRBJ1-1	CASSLLQEDTEAFF
.	TRBV30	TRBJ1-3	CAWSNERSSGNTIYF
TRBD1	TRBV6-1	TRBJ2-7	CAISESDRGVYEQYF
.	TRBV4-1	TRBJ2-1	CASSPLSGTYNEQFF
.	TRBV18	TRBJ2-2	CASSPQGTTGELFF
.	TRBV19	TRBJ2-3	CASSLTTPTSTDTQYF
TRBD2	TRBV20-1	TRBJ2-7	CSAQREYEQYF
TRBD2	TRBV9	TRBJ2-7	CASTPGLAGLGPSEQYF
.	TRBV14	TRBJ2-1	CASSRASVYNEQFF
TRBD1	TRBV19	TRBJ2-7	CASSISTGSPYEQYF
TRBD2	TRBV29-1	TRBJ2-2	CSVVGTSGTGGELFF
.	TRBV4-3	TRBJ1-2	CASSKPGSDLYGYTF
TRBD2	TRBV20-1	TRBJ2-3	CSAGSGGTQYF
TRBD2	TRBV5-1	TRBJ2-1	CASSPERGEAFNEQFF
.	TRBV19	TRBJ2-7	CASSIGWRGPSANEQYF
.	TRBV2	TRBJ1-6	CASSSNSHSPLHF
.	TRBV7-3	TRBJ2-3	CASSLLAGTQYF
.	TRBV29-1	TRBJ2-1	CSVAMSSYNEQFF
TRBD2	TRBV5-1	TRBJ2-5	CASSRRTSGQETQYF
TRBD1	TRBV7-3	TRBJ1-2	CASSLTPTDREYGYTF
TRBD1	TRBV7-9	TRBJ1-5	CASSLALQGTGNQPQHF
.	TRBV5-1	TRBJ1-6	CASSASTVKDSPLHF
.	TRBV18	TRBJ2-3	CASSPSRSGPSTDTQYF
TRBD1	TRBV18	TRBJ2-5	CASSPIQGAGETQYF
TRBD1	TRBV28	TRBJ1-5	CASHPPDRDNQPQHF
.	TRBV27	TRBJ1-2	CASRKQGSYGYTF
TRBD1	TRBV7-9	TRBJ2-7	CASSRQGGEQYF
.	TRBV5-4	TRBJ2-1	CASSLVGSSYNEQFF
TRBD1	TRBV10-3	TRBJ1-2	CAIRSTGGSYGYTF
TRBD1	TRBV30	TRBJ1-2	CAYHLGQGTGGYTF
TRBD1	TRBV15	TRBJ1-6	CATRRDSNNSPLHF
TRBD2	TRBV11-3	TRBJ2-7	CASRTVRDRGTSGRTYEQYF
.	TRBV7-9	TRBJ2-7	CASSPLTGVGHEQYF
.	TRBV5-6	TRBJ2-1	CASSLVSGNNEQFF
.	TRBV7-2	TRBJ1-2	CASSTYDNSYGYTF
.	TRBV5-4	TRBJ1-2	CASSLESGDGYTF
.	TRBV6-5	TRBJ1-5	CATLPRGGDQPQHF
.	TRBV7-2	TRBJ2-7	CASSQVRGWAYEQYF